This is a list of T cell receptor beta chains from one sample in a study of T cell responses to AZD1222 COVID-19 vaccine. Only in-frame clones appear in the TCRdb table, and some are missing; sequencing was by immunoSEQ multiplex PCR. The sample carries about 100,000 clones, around 90% recorded once. Sequences were derived from peripheral blood, sampled on day 0 of AZD1222 vaccination. These receptors all come from an adult in good health. Both conserved end residues are part of each CDR3. D genes are given only for firm matches. Size values are once, few and many counts, or a class for expanded clones, and some rows have none.

NA	NA	TRBV28	TRBJ2-7	CASRRDVRGGKQYF	TGTGCCAGCCGACGGGACGTACGGGGTGGGAAGCAGTACTTC
NA	TRBD1	TRBV5-6	TRBJ2-7	CASSGDRDRDPYEQYF	TGTGCCAGCAGCGGGGACCGGGACAGGGACCCCTACGAGCAGTACTTC
NA	NA	TRBV5-1	TRBJ1-6	CASSLGTARNSPLHF	TGCGCCAGCAGCTTGGGGACGGCGAGGAATTCACCCCTCCACTTT
NA	NA	TRBV19	TRBJ1-1	CASRGHRNTEAFF	TGTGCCAGTCGGGGACACCGGAACACTGAAGCTTTCTTT
once	NA	TRBV27	TRBJ1-1	CASSYRGAMGEAFF	TGTGCCAGCAGTTATCGGGGGGCGATGGGTGAAGCTTTCTTT
NA	TRBD1	TRBV6-1	TRBJ1-3	CASSERGRGNTIYF	TGTGCCAGCAGTGAAAGGGGGCGAGGAAACACCATATATTTT
NA	NA	TRBV6-5	TRBJ1-6	CASRTGGPNSPLHF	TGTGCCAGCAGAACTGGGGGGCCTAATTCACCCCTCCACTTT
NA	NA	TRBV2	TRBJ2-1	CASSDETSDGIEQFF	TGTGCCAGCAGTGACGAGACTAGTGACGGAATCGAGCAGTTCTTC
NA	NA	TRBV27	TRBJ2-1	CASSFLSSYNDQFF	TGTGCCAGCAGTTTTCTTAGCTCCTACAATGATCAGTTCTTC
few	NA	TRBV21-1	TRBJ2-7	CASRREQYF	TGTGCCTCACGACGCGAGCAGTACTTC
NA	NA	TRBV11-2	TRBJ2-3	CASSLRVFAPDTQYF	TGTGCCAGCAGCTTACGAGTTTTCGCTCCAGATACGCAGTATTTT
NA	TRBD1	TRBV4-1	TRBJ1-6	CASSQIDRGGSPLHF	TGCGCCAGCAGCCAGATAGACAGGGGGGGTTCACCCCTCCACTTT
NA	NA	TRBV18	TRBJ2-5	CASSTSETETQYF	TGTGCCAGCTCAACCAGCGAGACGGAGACCCAGTACTTC
NA	NA	TRBV10-1	TRBJ2-1	CASSESGGIYNEQFF	TGCGCCAGCAGTGAGTCTGGCGGAATATACAATGAGCAGTTCTTC
once	TRBD1	TRBV18	TRBJ1-2	CASSSRQGGDYGYTF	TGTGCCAGCTCATCACGACAGGGTGGAGACTATGGCTACACCTTC
NA	NA	TRBV15	TRBJ1-1	CATSSRNGGYEAFF	TGTGCCACCAGCTCTCGTAACGGAGGGTACGAAGCTTTCTTT
NA	NA	TRBV29-1	TRBJ2-2	CSVDSGGTGELFF	TGCAGCGTTGATTCTGGGGGCACCGGGGAGCTGTTTTTT
NA	NA	TRBV7-2	TRBJ2-7	CASSPGGYEQYF	TGTGCCAGCAGCCCCGGGGGATACGAGCAGTACTTC
NA	NA	TRBV2	TRBJ1-5	CASSVRAIDQPQHF	TGTGCCAGCAGCGTAAGGGCCATTGATCAGCCCCAGCATTTT
NA	TRBD1	TRBV5-8	TRBJ1-2	CASSQRQGDGYTF	TGTGCCAGCAGCCAAAGACAGGGAGATGGCTACACCTTC
once	NA	TRBV19	TRBJ1-2	CASSIGREIGYTF	TGTGCCAGTAGTATAGGAAGGGAAATCGGCTACACCTTC
NA	NA	TRBV10-1	TRBJ2-1	CASSEGLTEGNNEQFF	TGCGCCAGCAGTGAGGGTCTCACAGAGGGAAACAATGAGCAGTTCTTC
NA	NA	TRBV11-2	TRBJ2-2	CASSLLGGTNTGELFF	TGTGCCAGCAGCTTATTGGGCGGGACGAACACCGGGGAGCTGTTTTTT